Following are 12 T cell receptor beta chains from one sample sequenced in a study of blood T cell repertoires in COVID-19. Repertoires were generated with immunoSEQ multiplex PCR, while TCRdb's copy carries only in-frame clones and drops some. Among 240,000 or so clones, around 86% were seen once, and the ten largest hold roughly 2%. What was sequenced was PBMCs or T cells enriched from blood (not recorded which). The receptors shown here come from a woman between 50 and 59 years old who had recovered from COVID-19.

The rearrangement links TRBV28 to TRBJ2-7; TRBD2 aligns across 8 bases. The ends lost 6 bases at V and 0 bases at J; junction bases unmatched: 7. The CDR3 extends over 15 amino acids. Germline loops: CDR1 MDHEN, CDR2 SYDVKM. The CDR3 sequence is CASSRSGGSSYEQYF. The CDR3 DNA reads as TGTGCCAGCAGCCGCAGCGGGGGAAGCTCCTACGAGCAGTACTTC.

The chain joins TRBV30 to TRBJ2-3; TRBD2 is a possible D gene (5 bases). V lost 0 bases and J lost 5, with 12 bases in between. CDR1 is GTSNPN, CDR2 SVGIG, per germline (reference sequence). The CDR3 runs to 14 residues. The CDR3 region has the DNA TGTGCCTGGAGTGTACTATCTCGGGGAGATACGCAGTATTTT. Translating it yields CAWSVLSRGDTQYF.

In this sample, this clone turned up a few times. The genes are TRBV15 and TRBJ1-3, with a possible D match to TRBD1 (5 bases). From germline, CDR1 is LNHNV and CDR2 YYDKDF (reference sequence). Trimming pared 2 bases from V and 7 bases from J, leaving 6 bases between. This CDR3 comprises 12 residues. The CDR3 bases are TGTGCCACCAGCAGACACAGGAACACCATATATTTT. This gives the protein CATSRHRNTIYF. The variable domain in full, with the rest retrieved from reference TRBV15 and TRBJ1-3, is DAMVIQNPRYQVTQFGKPVTLSCSQTLNHNVMYWYQQKSSQAPKLLFHYYDKDFNNEADTPDNFQSRRPNTSFCFLDIRSPGLGDTAMYLCATSRHRNTIYFGEGSWLTVV.

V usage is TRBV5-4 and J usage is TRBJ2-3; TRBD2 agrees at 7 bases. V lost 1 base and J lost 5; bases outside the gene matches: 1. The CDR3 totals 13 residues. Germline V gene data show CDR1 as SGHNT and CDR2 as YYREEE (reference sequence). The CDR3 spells CASSLWGGDTQYF. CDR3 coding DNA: TGTGCCAGCAGCTTGTGGGGGGGAGATACGCAGTATTTT.

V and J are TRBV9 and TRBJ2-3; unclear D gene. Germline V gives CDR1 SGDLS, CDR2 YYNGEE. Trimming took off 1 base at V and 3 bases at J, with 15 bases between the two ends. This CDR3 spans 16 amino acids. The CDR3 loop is CASSVRGIALTDTQYF. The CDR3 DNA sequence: TGTGCCAGCAGCGTACGAGGTATCGCATTGACAGATACGCAGTATTTT.

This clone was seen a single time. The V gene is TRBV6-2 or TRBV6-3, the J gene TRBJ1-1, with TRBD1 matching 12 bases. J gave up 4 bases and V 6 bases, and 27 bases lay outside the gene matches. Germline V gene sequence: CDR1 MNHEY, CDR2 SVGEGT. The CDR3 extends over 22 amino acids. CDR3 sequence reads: CASSHVPGLRIRDRGPGTEAFF. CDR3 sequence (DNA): TGTGCCAGCAGCCACGTCCCCGGATTAAGAATACGGGACAGGGGGCCAGGCACTGAAGCTTTCTTT.

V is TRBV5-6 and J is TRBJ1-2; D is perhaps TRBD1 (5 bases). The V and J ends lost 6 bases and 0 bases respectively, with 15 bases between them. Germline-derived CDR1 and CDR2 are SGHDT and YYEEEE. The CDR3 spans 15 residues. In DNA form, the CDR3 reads TGTGCCAGCAACCAAAGACAGAGAGCTAACTATGGCTACACCTTC. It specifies CASNQRQRANYGYTF.

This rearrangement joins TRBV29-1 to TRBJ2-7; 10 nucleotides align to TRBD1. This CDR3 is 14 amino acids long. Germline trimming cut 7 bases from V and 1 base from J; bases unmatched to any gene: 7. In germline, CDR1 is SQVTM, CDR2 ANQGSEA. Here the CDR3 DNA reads TGCAGCGCCCAAGGGGACAGGGGTTCCTACGAGCAGTACTTC. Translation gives CSAQGDRGSYEQYF.

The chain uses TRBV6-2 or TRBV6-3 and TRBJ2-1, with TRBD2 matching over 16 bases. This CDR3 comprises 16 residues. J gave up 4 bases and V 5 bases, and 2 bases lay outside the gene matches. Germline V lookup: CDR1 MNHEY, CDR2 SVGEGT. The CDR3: CASSPGLAGGYNEQFF. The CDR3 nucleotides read TGTGCCAGCAGTCCGGGACTAGCGGGGGGGTACAATGAGCAGTTCTTC.

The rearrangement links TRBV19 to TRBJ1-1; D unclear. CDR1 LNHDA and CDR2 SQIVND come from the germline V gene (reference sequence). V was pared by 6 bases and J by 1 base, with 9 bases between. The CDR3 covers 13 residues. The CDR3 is CASSLGRNTEAFF. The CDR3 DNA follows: TGTGCCAGTAGCCTTGGGAGGAACACTGAAGCTTTCTTT.

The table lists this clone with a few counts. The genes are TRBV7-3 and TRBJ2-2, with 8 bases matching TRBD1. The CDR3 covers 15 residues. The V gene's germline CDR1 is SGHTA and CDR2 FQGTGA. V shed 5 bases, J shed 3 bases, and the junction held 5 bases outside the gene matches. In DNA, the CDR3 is TGTGCCAGCAGCCTTGGGACAGGCTACACCGGGGAGCTGTTTTTT. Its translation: CASSLGTGYTGELFF.

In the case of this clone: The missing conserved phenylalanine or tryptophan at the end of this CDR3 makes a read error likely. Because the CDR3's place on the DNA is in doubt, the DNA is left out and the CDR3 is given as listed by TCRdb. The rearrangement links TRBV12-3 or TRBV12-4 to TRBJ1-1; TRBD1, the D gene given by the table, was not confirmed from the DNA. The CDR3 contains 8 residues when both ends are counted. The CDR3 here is CASPQGRL.